The 9 T cell receptor beta chains given below trace back to one sample, sequenced in a study of T cells in Graves' hyperthyroidism and ophthalmopathy. Using RNA transcripts as the source, TCR beta CDR3 regions were amplified. Initially, a first-round RT-PCR of the TCR CDR3 employed the HTBI primer set. TCRdb reanalysed the multiplex PCR reads using MiXCR and keeps one entry per CDR3 protein. Altogether hundreds of thousands of distinct CDR3 sequences are present, about 14% being singletons, with the ten largest covering about 12%. The specimen was blood. The receptors were gathered from a woman between 45 and 60 years old with Graves' ophthalmopathy.

The chain carries TRBV20-1 and TRBJ1-1; D remains ambiguous. The CDR3 has 14 amino acids. CDR1 is DFQATT and CDR2 is SNEGSKA in the germline V gene (reference sequence). V was shortened by 0 bases and J by 6 bases, with 14 bases between the two germline ends. The CDR3, as DNA: TGCAGTGCTAGAGATTTAGGTGTGGGAGCTGAAGCTTTCTTT. Protein product: CSARDLGVGAEAFF.

The chain employs TRBV5-1 and TRBJ1-1, with 7 nucleotides matching TRBD1. Losses at the gene ends were 4 bases for V and 0 bases for J; bases not matched to a gene: 6. Germline V gives CDR1 SGHRS, CDR2 YFSETQ. The CDR3 has 15 amino acids. The CDR3 here is CASSPNRGLNTEAFF. The CDR3 DNA follows: TGCGCCAGCAGCCCCAACAGGGGCTTGAACACTGAAGCTTTCTTT.

The CDR3 DNA reads as TGTGCCAGCAGCTCCGGGACAAGAACTAACTATGGCTACACCTTC. It codes for CASSSGTRTNYGYTF. The genes are TRBV7-3 and TRBJ1-2; D may be TRBD1 (6 bases). The CDR3 extends over 15 amino acids. V lost 4 bases and J 0 bases, leaving 12 bases between the germline ends. CDR1 and CDR2 (germline): SGHTA, FQGTGA.

At least ten counts were recorded for this clonotype. The chain carries TRBV3-1 and TRBJ1-1; unclear D gene. V was trimmed by 3 bases and J by 2 bases, leaving 10 bases between them. The CDR3 runs to 14 residues. From germline, CDR1 is LGHDT and CDR2 YNNKEL (reference sequence). DNA of the CDR3: TGTGCCAGCAGCCATAGACGTCTTAACACTGAAGCTTTCTTT. It specifies CASSHRRLNTEAFF.

This clonotype was counted a few times. The rearrangement uses TRBV28 and TRBJ2-1; 7 nucleotides match TRBD2. V lost 4 bases and J lost 8; bases outside the gene matches: 11. The CDR3 runs to 15 residues. Germline loops: CDR1 MDHEN, CDR2 SYDVKM. In nucleotides, the CDR3 is TGTGCCAGCAGTTGGGGACTAACCCTAGCCTATGAGCAGTTCTTC. Its protein is CASSWGLTLAYEQFF. The full variable domain, with the rest looked up from reference TRBV28 and TRBJ2-1, is DVKVTQSSRYLVKRTGEKVFLECVQDMDHENMFWYRQDPGLGLRLIYFSYDVKMKEKGDIPEGYSVSREKKERFSLILESASTNQTSMYLCASSWGLTLAYEQFFGPGTRLTVL.

Only a few counts were recorded for this clonotype. The chain couples TRBV12-3 or TRBV12-4 to TRBJ2-5; no clear D gene. The CDR3 extends over 16 amino acids. V was cut by 3 bases and J by 4 bases, with 18 bases left in between. The CDR3 DNA is TGTGCCAGCAGTTTGAGGCCATTCATCCTCGGAGAGACCCAGTACTTC. This codes for CASSLRPFILGETQYF.

The sample holds many counts of this clonotype. This chain uses TRBV6-1 with TRBJ2-2; D not resolved. V lost 6 bases to trimming and J lost 1 base, with 9 bases between them. CDR1 and CDR2 (germline): MNHNS, SASEGT. The CDR3 is 14 residues long. DNA for the CDR3: TGTGCCAGCAGGGGTTTGGGGAACACCGGGGAGCTGTTTTTT. Protein sequence: CASRGLGNTGELFF.

The chain carries TRBV20-1 and TRBJ2-3, with TRBD2 matching 8 bases. V lost 1 base and J lost 4; bases outside the gene matches: 7. The CDR3 is 15 residues long. Looked up from germline, CDR1 is DFQATT and CDR2 is SNEGSKA (reference sequence). The CDR3 protein is CSARVAGGLADTQYF. In nucleotides, the CDR3 is TGCAGTGCTAGAGTTGCTGGGGGACTAGCAGATACGCAGTATTTT.

This clonotype has at least ten counts. The chain employs TRBV29-1 and TRBJ2-7; possible D gene TRBD2, 6 bases. This CDR3 is built from 13 residues. V shed 7 bases and J shed 3 bases, with 16 bases lying between them. Germline-derived CDR1 and CDR2 are SQVTM and ANQGSEA. Here the CDR3 DNA reads TGCAGCGCTCGGGACTCCTACCGCTACGAGCAGTACTTC. Protein product: CSARDSYRYEQYF.